This paragraph reports one T cell receptor (beta chain). Its specificity is unknown. These data come from a study of T cell responses to AZD1222 COVID-19 vaccine. Whole-study findings and limits: Spike-specific TCR breadth and depth both grew after two AZD1222 doses. Only six or seven AZD1222 recipients tested seropositive at baseline.

This table comes from immunoSEQ multiplex PCR, and its TCRdb copy is limited to in-frame clones, with some not included. The repertoire holds 150,000 to 200,000 clones, with 85% to 95% as singletons. This CDR3 contains 15 residues. Trimming stripped 2 bases from V and 3 bases from J, with 11 bases between. CDR1 and CDR2 (germline): KGHSH, LQKENI. This chain links TRBV18 with TRBJ1-5; possibly TRBD1 for D (5 bases). Sample: peripheral blood, taken on day 0 of AZD1222 vaccination. This TCR was recovered from an adult in good health. The CDR3 reads CASSPFVGLNQPQHF. The CDR3 bases are TGTGCCAGCTCACCATTCGTGGGGCTCAATCAGCCCCAGCATTTT.